This T cell receptor (beta chain) was retrieved from a study of blood T cell repertoires in COVID-19. Study in general: Samples of COVID-19 (acute and convalescent) were obtained from the United States, Italy and Spain. PBMCs, B-cell-depleted T cells, or T cells provided the cDNA or gDNA that made up the material.

In the authors' methods: Estimation of nucleated cell counts relied on the amplification of reference gene primers. Profiled with immunoSEQ multiplex PCR; TCRdb holds only in-frame clones, not every one. That table is the source of V, J and clone size, and D and trimming were worked out from the DNA. This sample has 200,000 to 300,000 clones, with roughly 91% found just once. This TCR was recovered from a man aged 25 to 45 with COVID-19, enrolled during active disease. Sequencing was done on a sample of peripheral blood.

The CDR3 is CASKRRSQTTSSYNEQFF. The CDR3 nucleotides are TGTGCCAGTAAGAGACGTTCCCAGACAACGAGCTCCTACAATGAGCAGTTCTTC. The chain recombines TRBV19 with TRBJ2-1; D is uncertain. V lost 7 bases and J lost 0, with 22 bases in between. This CDR3 is 18 amino acids long. Germline CDR1 reads LNHDA; CDR2 reads SQIVND (reference sequence).